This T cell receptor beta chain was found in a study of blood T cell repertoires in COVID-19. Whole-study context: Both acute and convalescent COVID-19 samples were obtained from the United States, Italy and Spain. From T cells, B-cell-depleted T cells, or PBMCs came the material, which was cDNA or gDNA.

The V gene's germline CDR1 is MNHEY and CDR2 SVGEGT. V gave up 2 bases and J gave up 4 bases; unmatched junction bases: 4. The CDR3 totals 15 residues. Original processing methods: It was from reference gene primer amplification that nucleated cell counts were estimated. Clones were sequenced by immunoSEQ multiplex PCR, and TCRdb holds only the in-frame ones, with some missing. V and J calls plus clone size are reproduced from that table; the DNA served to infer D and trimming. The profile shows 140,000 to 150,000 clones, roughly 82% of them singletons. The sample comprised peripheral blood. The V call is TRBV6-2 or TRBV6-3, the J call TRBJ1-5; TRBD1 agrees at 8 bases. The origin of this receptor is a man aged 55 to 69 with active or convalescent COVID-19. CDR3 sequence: CASSYTNRGNQPQHF. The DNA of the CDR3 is TGTGCCAGCAGTTACACCAACAGGGGGAATCAGCCCCAGCATTTT.